Each of the 2 T cell receptor beta chains below was sequenced from the same sample in a study of blood T cell repertoires in COVID-19. The method was immunoSEQ multiplex PCR; TCRdb's version includes in-frame clones alone and lacks a portion of them. The repertoire holds approximately 58,000 clones, with approximately 78% as singletons. Sequences were obtained from peripheral blood. These receptors were obtained from a man between 60 and 75 years old with COVID-19, enrolled during active disease.

The CDR3 is CASSLTGTSARTDTQYF. CDR3 bases: TGCGCCAGCAGCTTGACCGGGACTAGCGCTCGCACAGATACGCAGTATTTT. V gene TRBV5-1 combines with J gene TRBJ2-3, with 10 bases matching TRBD2. The CDR3 has 17 residues. Trimming cost V 1 base and J 1 base; bases outside gene matches: 6. From germline, CDR1 is SGHRS and CDR2 YFSETQ.

J is TRBJ2-7 and V is TRBV27; D possibly corresponds to TRBD2 (6 bases). Trimming took off 8 bases at V and 1 base at J, with 15 bases between the two ends. Germline V gene sequence: CDR1 MNHEY, CDR2 SMNVEV (reference sequence). There are 14 residues in the CDR3. Written as DNA, the CDR3 is TGTGCCAGCGGGGACTCTAAGGGTTCCTACGAGCAGTACTTC. It codes for CASGDSKGSYEQYF.